The 22 T cell receptor beta chains reported below all come from one sample, sequenced in a study of CD8 T cells in ankylosing spondylitis. Using its own MiXCR run on the 5' RACE reads, TCRdb lists one record per CDR3 protein. Of approximately 35,000 distinct CDR3 sequences in the sample, around an eighth were seen once. The sequenced sample consisted of synovial fluid, either unsorted or a sorted T cell fraction (not recorded which). The origin of the receptors is a male donor with ankylosing spondylitis.

V usage is TRBV6-2 or TRBV6-3 and J usage is TRBJ2-7, with 9 positions matching TRBD1. Germline lookup yields CDR1 MNHEY and CDR2 SVGEGT. The CDR3 runs 14 residues. Trimming cost V 2 bases and J 2 bases; bases outside gene matches: 1. The CDR3 coding sequence is TGTGCCAGCAGTTACGGGACAGGGACCTACGAGCAGTACTTC. It yields the protein CASSYGTGTYEQYF.

This clonotype showed up many times. The chain is built from TRBV4-3 and TRBJ2-1, with 9 bases aligning to TRBD2. The CDR3 length is 13 residues. Germline loops: CDR1 LGHNA, CDR2 YSLEER. The ends lost 6 bases at V and 8 bases at J; junction bases unmatched: 5. The CDR3 protein is CASSGLASHEQFF. The CDR3 DNA sequence: TGCGCCAGCAGTGGACTAGCGTCCCATGAGCAGTTCTTC.

This chain connects TRBV7-8 to TRBJ2-7; a possible D gene is TRBD1 (7 bases). Trimming took 0 bases from V and 3 from J, leaving 15 bases between them. In germline, CDR1 is SGHVS, CDR2 FQNEAQ. The CDR3 runs to 16 residues. The CDR3 sequence: CASSLARRDRVYEQYF. CDR3 nucleotides: TGTGCCAGCAGCTTAGCGCGGCGGGACAGAGTCTACGAGCAGTACTTC.

This clonotype occurred a few times. V usage is TRBV24-1 and J usage is TRBJ1-5; TRBD1 might be the D (5 bases). The CDR3 extends over 13 amino acids. Germline loops: CDR1 KGHDR, CDR2 SFDVKD. V was cut by 4 bases and J by 5 bases, with 8 bases left in between. The DNA for the CDR3 is TGTGCCACCAGTGACGGGGACCATCAGCCCCAGCATTTT. Its translation: CATSDGDHQPQHF.

In this sample, this clonotype turned up many times. This chain uses TRBV6-5 with TRBJ2-7; no clear D. Germline V gene lookup returns CDR1 MNHEY and CDR2 SVGAGI. V was shortened by 2 bases and J by 3 bases, with 11 bases between the two germline ends. CDR3 length: 14 residues. CDR3 in amino acids: CASSYGDPRYEQYF. The CDR3 DNA follows: TGTGCCAGCAGTTACGGAGACCCACGCTACGAGCAGTACTTC.

There are a few counts of this clonotype. The chain is built from TRBV20-1 and TRBJ2-7; unclear D gene. The CDR3 totals 15 residues. Germline V gives CDR1 DFQATT, CDR2 SNEGSKA (reference sequence). Deletions cut 0 bases from V and 5 bases from J, with 17 bases between. CDR3 sequence: CSARDLVRSVDEQYF. As DNA, the CDR3 is TGCAGTGCTAGAGATCTGGTCCGGTCGGTCGACGAGCAGTACTTC.

The chain couples TRBV6-5 to TRBJ2-3; 8 nucleotides line up with TRBD1. This CDR3 region has 15 residues. Germline V gene sequence: CDR1 MNHEY, CDR2 SVGAGI. V dropped 5 bases and J dropped 1; count of bases not matched to a gene: 5. The chain's CDR3 is CASSHGQGGTDTQYF. CDR3 DNA: TGTGCCAGCAGTCACGGACAGGGAGGCACAGATACGCAGTATTTT.

At least ten counts were recorded for this clonotype. The chain recombines TRBV29-1 with TRBJ1-1; D is unresolved. The germline V gene has CDR1 SQVTM and CDR2 ANQGSEA. The CDR3 totals 8 residues. V lost 3 bases and J lost 8, with 1 base in between. Written as DNA, the CDR3 is TGCAGCGTTGAGGAAGCTTTCTTT. Encoded protein: CSVEEAFF.

This clonotype was seen only a few times. The V call is TRBV18, the J call TRBJ2-6; 7 positions match TRBD1. The CDR3 loop spans 17 amino acids. The J segment lost 1 base and the V segment lost 6 bases, leaving 9 bases of the junction unmatched. Looked up from germline, CDR1 is KGHSH and CDR2 is LQKENI. Here the CDR3 reads CASSLRQGSSGANVLTF. The CDR3 nucleotides are TGTGCCAGCTCTCTTCGACAGGGAAGTTCTGGGGCCAACGTCCTGACTTTC.

This clonotype was counted at least ten times. Here the CDR3 reads CASSKPGPSYEQYF. CDR3 sequence (DNA): TGTGCCAGCAGTAAGCCGGGTCCCTCCTACGAGCAGTACTTC. The chain carries TRBV6-1 and TRBJ2-7; D remains unclear. V lost 5 bases and J lost 0, with 11 bases in between. The CDR3 is 14 residues long. Germline loops: CDR1 MNHNS, CDR2 SASEGT.

The V gene is TRBV29-1, the J gene TRBJ2-6; D might be TRBD1 (5 bases). V lost 4 bases and J 2 bases, leaving 6 bases between the germline ends. The CDR3 runs to 13 residues. Germline lookup yields CDR1 SQVTM and CDR2 ANQGSEA. CDR3 nucleotides: TGCAGCGTTGTGGGGCCTGGGGCCAACGTCCTGACTTTC. It yields the protein CSVVGPGANVLTF.

This clonotype occurred many times. The chain is built from TRBV6-2 or TRBV6-3 and TRBJ2-2, with D perhaps matching TRBD2 (6 bases). Trimming left V 2 bases short and J 3 bases short, with 13 bases between. The CDR3 is 16 residues long. Germline CDR1 MNHEY, CDR2 SVGEGT. This chain's CDR3 is CASSYEGRPHTGELFF. DNA for the CDR3: TGTGCCAGCAGTTACGAAGGGAGGCCCCACACCGGGGAGCTGTTTTTT.

In this sample, this clonotype turned up many times. The chain carries TRBV20-1 and TRBJ2-1, with a tentative D call TRBD2 (7 bases). V lost 6 bases to trimming and J lost 5 bases, with 26 bases between them. This CDR3 is 17 amino acids long. Germline CDR1 reads DFQATT; CDR2 reads SNEGSKA (reference sequence). DNA for the CDR3: TGCAGTGCCAGGGGCGGGGGCCTTACCCTTGCAAACAATGAGCAGTTCTTC. It yields the protein CSARGGGLTLANNEQFF.

This clonotype was seen repeatedly, ten times or more. The chain uses TRBV9 and TRBJ1-1; TRBD1 matches at 7 bases. Germline assignment: CDR1 SGDLS and CDR2 YYNGEE. The CDR3 sequence is 15 residues long. V lost 3 bases and J lost 2; bases outside the gene matches: 7. CDR3 nucleotides: TGTGCCAGCAGCGCCTTTACAGGGGCCAACACTGAAGCTTTCTTT. Encoded protein: CASSAFTGANTEAFF.

This clonotype was counted only a few times. The rearrangement joins TRBV20-1 to TRBJ2-2; 7 nucleotides match TRBD2. This CDR3 has 15 amino acids. In germline, CDR1 is DFQATT, CDR2 SNEGSKA (reference sequence). J gave up 7 bases and V 6 bases, and 14 bases lay outside the gene matches. CDR3 sequence: CSAPGEGIVYGELFF. For the CDR3, the DNA is TGCAGTGCACCCGGGGAGGGAATCGTTTACGGGGAGCTGTTTTTT.

This clonotype was seen more than once but under ten times. The CDR3 DNA is TGTGCCAGCAGTGCACAGGACCTTAATGAAAAACTGTTTTTT. Amino acid sequence: CASSAQDLNEKLFF. The chain has TRBV6-1 and TRBJ1-4; TRBD1 is a possible D gene (5 bases). Germline V lookup: CDR1 MNHNS, CDR2 SASEGT. Trimming removed 4 bases from V and 4 bases from J, with 10 bases in between. CDR3 size: 14 residues.

This clonotype was seen many times. This chain connects TRBV20-1 to TRBJ1-1, with D possibly matching TRBD1 (6 bases). The V and J ends lost 5 bases and 7 bases respectively, with 14 bases between them. This CDR3 contains 12 residues. From germline, CDR1 is DFQATT and CDR2 SNEGSKA (reference sequence). The CDR3 DNA sequence: TGCAGTGCTGGCGACGACAGGATTGAAGCTTTCTTT. This encodes CSAGDDRIEAFF.

The chain recombines TRBV30 with TRBJ2-7, with D maybe TRBD2 (6 bases). Germline loops: CDR1 GTSNPN, CDR2 SVGIG (reference sequence). The CDR3 runs to 13 residues. Trimming removed 1 base at V and 7 bases at J, with 14 bases between. The CDR3 nucleotides read TGTGCCTGGAGTGCCGGGACTTATGGGGAGCAGTACTTC. Translating gives CAWSAGTYGEQYF.

In its sample, this clonotype is medium-sized (0.01 to 0.1%). The chain is built from TRBV6-2 or TRBV6-3 and TRBJ2-5; TRBD2 might be the D (6 bases). Trimming removed 4 bases from V and 4 bases from J, with 10 bases in between. From germline, CDR1 is MNHEY and CDR2 SVGEGT. This CDR3 region has 13 residues. CDR3 in DNA: TGTGCCAGCAGTTTCGGGACTCCAGAGACCCAGTACTTC. Translation: CASSFGTPETQYF.

This clonotype was counted many times. This CDR3 is CSVQRSRDNEQFF. The CDR3 coding sequence is TGCAGCGTTCAGCGGAGCAGGGACAATGAGCAGTTCTTC. This chain joins TRBV29-1 and TRBJ2-1; the D call may be TRBD1 or TRBD2 (5 bases each). This CDR3 has 13 residues. The V end was cut by 5 bases, the J end by 5 bases, with 13 bases between. Germline CDR1 reads SQVTM; CDR2 reads ANQGSEA.

This clonotype came up a few times. The chain carries TRBV20-1 and TRBJ1-2, with D tentatively TRBD1 (6 bases). Germline loops: CDR1 DFQATT, CDR2 SNEGSKA (reference sequence). Trimming took off 5 bases at V and 2 bases at J, with 18 bases between the two ends. This CDR3 is 15 amino acids long. CDR3 protein: CSALTHAGQNYGYTF. DNA of the CDR3: TGCAGTGCTCTCACGCACGCCGGACAGAACTATGGCTACACCTTC.

At least ten counts were recorded for this clonotype. The chain employs TRBV7-9 and TRBJ2-7, with D perhaps matching TRBD1 or TRBD2 (5 bases each). V shed 1 base and J shed 0 bases, with 16 bases lying between them. The length of the CDR3 is 17 residues. Germline lookup yields CDR1 SEHNR and CDR2 FQNEAQ (reference sequence). The CDR3: CASSLGPRDVVSYEQYF. In DNA, the CDR3 is TGTGCCAGCAGCTTAGGGCCCCGGGACGTTGTCTCCTACGAGCAGTACTTC.